This TCR beta chain derives from a study of radiation and T cells in renal cell carcinoma (dated by TCRdb to 2020 to 2021). Broadly, across the study: The samples were drawn from a clinical trial, where primary renal cell carcinomas were treated with 15 Gy of stereotactic body radiation therapy and then removed by nephrectomy 4 weeks afterward. TCR beta sequencing covered over 50 samples in total, comprising 25 or so tumors and roughly 27 peripheral blood samples. Across all 50 or so samples, under 5,000,000 unique CDR3 nucleotide sequences, encoding around 2.4 million unique CDR3 amino acid sequences, were identified.

Via the germline V gene (reference sequence), CDR1 is MNHEY and CDR2 SMNVEV. CDR3 length: 16 amino acids, cysteine to phenylalanine. The DNA shown is the 48-base CDR3, in frame from base 1. V sheds 5 bases and J sheds 2 bases, leaving 18 bases between their ends. Broad study findings and their caveats: In blood, the top tumor clonotypes increased from baseline to 2 weeks after radiation and then shrank by 4 weeks, which suggests a temporary expansion of tumor-resident clones. Tracking of blood repertoire dynamics stopped at roughly four weeks after treatment, with no follow-up past that point. Effects of radiation dose or scheduling on the TCR repertoire could not be addressed with the single-armed trial design. No pretreatment tumor biopsies were available, so the baseline intratumoral presence of clonotypes could not be determined.

TCR beta libraries were generated from genomic DNA with the immunoSEQ kit, following the manufacturer's recommendations. To prepare the libraries, a first multiplex PCR with proprietary primers was run, followed by a second PCR that added unique barcodes, and a bead cleanup was done after each round. Each sample batch included a kit-provided positive control reaction and a negative control reaction. The final libraries were assessed on an Agilent 4200 TapeStation D1000 ScreenTape, pooled by volume, and quantified by qPCR. Sequencing was performed on an Illumina NextSeq500 using a MidOutput 150-cycle cartridge, with 156 Read1 cycles, 15 Index1 cycles, and the kit custom primers. The pooled library was loaded at 0.95 to 1 pM with around 20% PhiX control spiked in. The paper's processing steps were these. The vendor-processed data were analyzed in R, and a clonotype was defined as all T cells that share the same CDR3 nucleotide sequence. In the clone abundance analyses, frequencies in each sample were normalized to that sample's 10,000 most abundant clones. Public T cell clones, which averaged fewer than five per sample, were excluded before analysis. An abundance difference of at least 32-fold between compartments was the criterion for calling clonotypes tumor-enriched or baseline blood-enriched. A beta-binomial differential abundance model was used to identify clonotypes that expanded or contracted between blood time points. Tumor-blood repertoire similarity was measured with the Baroni-Urbani and Buser coefficient, and group comparisons used two-tailed Wilcoxon tests in R. This immuneACCESS table, as held by TCRdb, lists in-frame sequences with V and J called but not all clones. Of the missing ones, under half trace to an unresolved V gene in checked studies; the others have no known cause. D and trimming come from the DNA, and the V and J calls and clone size come from that table. This sample holds about 120,000 clones; 70% to 90% were observed only once. 1.5% to 2% of the sample lies in the top ten.

Concerning this clone: Its antigen target is currently unknown. Per-nucleotide qualities are absent, and no much larger clonotype sits a single base away.

The time point label on this specimen signifies: blood 2 weeks post-SBRT. The sample's treatment or condition label is to be understood as: 15 Gy SBRT to primary tumor, nephrectomy 4 weeks later. Serial peripheral blood from radiation-treated patients was sampled at baseline, 2 weeks and 4 weeks after SBRT to track tumor-enriched clonotypes. All patients had renal cell carcinoma with clear cell pathology. Genomic DNA for TCR sequencing was prepared using the QIAamp DNA Blood Mini Kit (Qiagen). Samples were included in the analyses only if all quality control checks were passed. The rearrangement combines TRBV27 with TRBJ1-2; TRBD1 is a possible D gene, resting on 5 matching bases. This material consisted of blood, taken from a patient whose treatment included radiotherapy and nephrectomy. The source is a woman aged 60-75 years with renal cell carcinoma. In nucleotides, the sequence is TGTGCCAGCAGTAGACAGTATCAGGTTTGGAACTATGGCTACACCTTC. It specifies CASSRQYQVWNYGYTF.